Listed here is a single TCR beta chain. Its antigen is still unknown. These data belong to a study of cytomegalovirus exposure and HLA in healthy donors. Study-level background: About 85 million unique TCR sequences came from HLA-typed donors in an early release. Study-level findings and limits: Most TCR sequences showed up rarely, but some public TCRs showed up in many donors. Highly shared variants forming one cluster were likely a sequencing artifact. Specificity of a few CMV-associated chains for CMV antigens was verified in vitro.

CDR3 length: 15 residues. The PCR employed 60 Vbeta primers together with 13 Jbeta primers. Produced via immunoSEQ multiplex PCR; TCRdb's table is partial and in-frame only. The table includes roughly 170,000 clones, around 80% detected once. What was sequenced was PBMCs. This TCR came from a man aged 25-45 years in good health and CMV-seropositive. The chain uses TRBV1 and TRBJ1-2. TRBV1 is labeled a pseudogene. The CDR3 is CTSTISGGLPYGYTF. The CDR3 DNA sequence: TGCACCAGCACCATTTCGGGGGGGCTTCCGTATGGCTACACCTTC.